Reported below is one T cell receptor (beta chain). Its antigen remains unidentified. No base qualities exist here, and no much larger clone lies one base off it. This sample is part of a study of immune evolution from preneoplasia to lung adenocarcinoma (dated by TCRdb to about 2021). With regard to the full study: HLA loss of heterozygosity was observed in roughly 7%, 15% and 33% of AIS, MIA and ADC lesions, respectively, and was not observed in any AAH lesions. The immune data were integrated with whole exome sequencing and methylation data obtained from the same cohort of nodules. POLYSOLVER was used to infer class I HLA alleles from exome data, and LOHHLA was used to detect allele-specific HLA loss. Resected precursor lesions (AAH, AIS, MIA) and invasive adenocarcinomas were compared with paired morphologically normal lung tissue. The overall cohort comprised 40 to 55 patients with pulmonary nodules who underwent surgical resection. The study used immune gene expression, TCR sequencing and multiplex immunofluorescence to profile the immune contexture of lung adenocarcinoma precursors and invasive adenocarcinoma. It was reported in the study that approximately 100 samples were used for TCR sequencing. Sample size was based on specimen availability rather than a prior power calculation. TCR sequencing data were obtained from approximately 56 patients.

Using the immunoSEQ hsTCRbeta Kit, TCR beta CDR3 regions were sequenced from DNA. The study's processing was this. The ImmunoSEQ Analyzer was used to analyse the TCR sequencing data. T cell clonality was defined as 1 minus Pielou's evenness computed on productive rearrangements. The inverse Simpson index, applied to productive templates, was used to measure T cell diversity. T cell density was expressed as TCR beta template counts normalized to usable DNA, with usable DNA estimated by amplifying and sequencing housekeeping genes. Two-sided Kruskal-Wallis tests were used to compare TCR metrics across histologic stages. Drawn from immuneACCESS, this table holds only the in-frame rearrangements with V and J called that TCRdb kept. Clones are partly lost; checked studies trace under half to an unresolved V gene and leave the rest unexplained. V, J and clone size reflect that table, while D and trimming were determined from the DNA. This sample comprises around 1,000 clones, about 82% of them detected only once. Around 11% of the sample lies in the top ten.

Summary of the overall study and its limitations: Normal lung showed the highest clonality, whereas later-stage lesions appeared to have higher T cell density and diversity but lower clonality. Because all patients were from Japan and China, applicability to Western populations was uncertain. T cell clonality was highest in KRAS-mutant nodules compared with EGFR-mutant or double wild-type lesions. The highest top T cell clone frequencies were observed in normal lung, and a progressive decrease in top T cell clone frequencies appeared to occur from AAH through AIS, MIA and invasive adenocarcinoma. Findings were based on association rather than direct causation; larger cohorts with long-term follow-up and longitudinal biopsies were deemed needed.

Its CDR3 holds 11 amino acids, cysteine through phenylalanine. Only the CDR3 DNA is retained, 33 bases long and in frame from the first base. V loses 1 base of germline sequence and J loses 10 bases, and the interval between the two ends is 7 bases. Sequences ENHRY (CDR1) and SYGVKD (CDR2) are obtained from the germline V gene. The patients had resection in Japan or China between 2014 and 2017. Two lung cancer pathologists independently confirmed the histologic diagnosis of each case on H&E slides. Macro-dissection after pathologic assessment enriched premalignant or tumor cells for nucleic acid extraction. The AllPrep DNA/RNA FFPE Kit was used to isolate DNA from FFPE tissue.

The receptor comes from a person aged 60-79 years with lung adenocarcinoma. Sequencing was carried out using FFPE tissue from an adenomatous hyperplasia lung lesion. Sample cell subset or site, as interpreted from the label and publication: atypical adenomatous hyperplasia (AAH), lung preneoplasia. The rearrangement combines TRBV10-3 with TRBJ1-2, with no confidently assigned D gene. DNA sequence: TGTGCCATCAGTGAGTTGGGGTTCTACACCTTC. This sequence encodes CAISELGFYTF.